These T cell receptor beta chains were read from a single sample in a study of OX40 agonist ivuxolimab in advanced cancers. Clones were read by immunoSEQ multiplex PCR, and TCRdb kept only the in-frame ones, dropping some. Counted here are about 55,000 clones, 70% to 90% occurring once; the ten biggest clones make up roughly 1.5%. Sequenced here: CD4+ or CD8+ T cells sorted from blood, sampled in a trial of the OX40 agonist ivuxolimab. All receptors come from an adult with an advanced solid tumor such as melanoma, head and neck, liver or kidney cancer. CDR3s include the opening cysteine and the closing phenylalanine or tryptophan. D genes are given only for firm matches. Expanded clones are given a class, and other clones once, few, many or no size at all.

v_gene: TRBV9
abundance: medium-sized
j_gene: TRBJ1-1
d_gene: -
CDR3nt: TGTGCCAGCAGCGGATCGGACACTGAAGCTTTCTTT
CDR3aa: CASSGSDTEAFF

v_gene: TRBV6-5
abundance: -
j_gene: TRBJ2-1
d_gene: -
CDR3nt: TGTGCCAGCAGCCAAATGGGGTACAATGAGCAGTTCTTC
CDR3aa: CASSQMGYNEQFF

v_gene: TRBV5-1
abundance: -
j_gene: TRBJ2-7
d_gene: TRBD2
CDR3nt: TGCGCCAGCAGCTTGGCGTCTAGCGGGAGTCAAGAGCAGTACTTC
CDR3aa: CASSLASSGSQEQYF

v_gene: TRBV15
abundance: few
j_gene: TRBJ1-2
d_gene: TRBD1
CDR3nt: TGTGCCACCAGCAGAGAAGGGGGCGCGGGCTACACCTTC
CDR3aa: CATSREGGAGYTF

v_gene: TRBV27
abundance: -
j_gene: TRBJ2-6
d_gene: TRBD1
CDR3nt: TGTGCCAGCTCGGACAGGGGTTCTGGGGCCAACGTCCTGACTTTC
CDR3aa: CASSDRGSGANVLTF

v_gene: TRBV5-5
abundance: -
j_gene: TRBJ2-5
d_gene: -
CDR3nt: TGTGCCAGCAGCTTTGAGGGCGAGGGGGAGACCCAGTACTTC
CDR3aa: CASSFEGEGETQYF

v_gene: TRBV9
abundance: -
j_gene: TRBJ1-3
d_gene: -
CDR3nt: TGTGCCAGCAGCGTAGGAGGGTCGGGGACTGGAAACACCATATATTTT
CDR3aa: CASSVGGSGTGNTIYF

v_gene: TRBV6-1
abundance: -
j_gene: TRBJ1-2
d_gene: -
CDR3nt: TGTGCCAGCAGTGAAGGGGTGGTGAGGGGTGGCTACACCTTC
CDR3aa: CASSEGVVRGGYTF

v_gene: TRBV5-1
abundance: -
j_gene: TRBJ1-3
d_gene: -
CDR3nt: TGCGCCAGCAGCTTGACACAGGGAGGTGGAAACACCATATATTTT
CDR3aa: CASSLTQGGGNTIYF

v_gene: TRBV14
abundance: few
j_gene: TRBJ1-6
d_gene: -
CDR3nt: TGTGCCAGCAGCCAATACCCGGGAAGTTCACCCCTCCACTTT
CDR3aa: CASSQYPGSSPLHF

v_gene: TRBV7-6
abundance: -
j_gene: TRBJ1-2
d_gene: TRBD1
CDR3nt: TGTGCCAGCAGCTTAGGGGGGGACAGAACCTACACCTTC
CDR3aa: CASSLGGDRTYTF

v_gene: TRBV29-1
abundance: -
j_gene: TRBJ1-3
d_gene: -
CDR3nt: TGCAGCGTTGAACTGGCAGGGGACGGAAACACCATATATTTT
CDR3aa: CSVELAGDGNTIYF

v_gene: TRBV4-1
abundance: -
j_gene: TRBJ2-7
d_gene: -
CDR3nt: TGCGCCAGCAGCCAACACCCGGGAGTCGCCTACGAGCAGTACTTC
CDR3aa: CASSQHPGVAYEQYF

v_gene: TRBV19
abundance: few
j_gene: TRBJ1-4
d_gene: TRBD1
CDR3nt: TGTGCCAGTAGCCCCGGGACAGCAACTAATGAAAAACTGTTTTTT
CDR3aa: CASSPGTATNEKLFF

v_gene: TRBV5-1
abundance: once
j_gene: TRBJ2-1
d_gene: TRBD2
CDR3nt: TGCGCCAGCAGCGCAGGGACTAGCGGAGTCAATGAGCAGTTCTTC
CDR3aa: CASSAGTSGVNEQFF

v_gene: TRBV19
abundance: -
j_gene: TRBJ2-1
d_gene: -
CDR3nt: TGTGCCAGTAGTAAGAGTTCCTACAATGAGCAGTTCTTC
CDR3aa: CASSKSSYNEQFF

v_gene: TRBV7-9
abundance: -
j_gene: TRBJ2-5
d_gene: -
CDR3nt: TGTGCCAGCAGCCAGGCTAGGGGTCATGCGACCCAGTACTTC
CDR3aa: CASSQARGHATQYF

v_gene: TRBV7-6
abundance: few
j_gene: TRBJ2-2
d_gene: -
CDR3nt: TGTGCCAGCAGCTTGAGGTTGGATCAGGAGCTGTTTTTT
CDR3aa: CASSLRLDQELFF

v_gene: TRBV15
abundance: once
j_gene: TRBJ1-5
d_gene: -
CDR3nt: TGTGCCACCAGCAGAGGGTTCCGGGGGGAGCCCCAGCATTTT
CDR3aa: CATSRGFRGEPQHF

v_gene: TRBV9
abundance: -
j_gene: TRBJ2-5
d_gene: TRBD1
CDR3nt: TGTGCCAGCAGCGTAGAGGGAGTAGGACAGGGGGAGACCCAGTACTTC
CDR3aa: CASSVEGVGQGETQYF

v_gene: TRBV30
abundance: -
j_gene: TRBJ1-4
d_gene: -
CDR3nt: TGTGCCTGGAGTGTAGGCAGACGGTCCCGGGTTGAAAAACTGTTTTTT
CDR3aa: CAWSVGRRSRVEKLFF

v_gene: TRBV19
abundance: -
j_gene: TRBJ2-1
d_gene: TRBD2
CDR3nt: TGTGCCAGCACCCGGACTAGCGGGGGGGACAATGAGCAGTTCTTC
CDR3aa: CASTRTSGGDNEQFF

v_gene: TRBV6-6
abundance: -
j_gene: TRBJ2-3
d_gene: TRBD2
CDR3nt: TGTGCCAGCAGGATGGGGGGGGTGGGCGCAGATACGCAGTATTTT
CDR3aa: CASRMGGVGADTQYF

v_gene: TRBV4-1
abundance: -
j_gene: TRBJ2-5
d_gene: TRBD2
CDR3nt: TGCGCCAGCAGCCAAGAAGGCGTAGCGGGGGAGACCCAGTACTTC
CDR3aa: CASSQEGVAGETQYF

v_gene: TRBV29-1
abundance: once
j_gene: TRBJ1-5
d_gene: -
CDR3nt: TGCAGCGGCGCAGACCGGGGCAATCAGCCCCAGCATTTT
CDR3aa: CSGADRGNQPQHF

v_gene: TRBV10-1
abundance: -
j_gene: TRBJ1-1
d_gene: TRBD1
CDR3nt: TGCGCCAGCAGTTCCGGGACAGGGTCGGCTGAAGCTTTCTTT
CDR3aa: CASSSGTGSAEAFF

v_gene: TRBV9
abundance: -
j_gene: TRBJ2-3
d_gene: -
CDR3nt: TGTGCCAGCAGCCCGACTAGAGCTAGCACAGATACGCAGTATTTT
CDR3aa: CASSPTRASTDTQYF

v_gene: TRBV7-2
abundance: -
j_gene: TRBJ1-2
d_gene: -
CDR3nt: TGTGCCAGCAGCTTACAGGGTATCCATGGCTACACCTTC
CDR3aa: CASSLQGIHGYTF